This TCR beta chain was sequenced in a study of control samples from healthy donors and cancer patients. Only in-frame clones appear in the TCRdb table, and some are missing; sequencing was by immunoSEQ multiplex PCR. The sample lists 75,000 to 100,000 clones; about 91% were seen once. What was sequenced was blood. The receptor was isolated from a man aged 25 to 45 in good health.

CDR3 protein: CASGQDNTYEQYF. The CDR3 DNA is TGCGCCAGCGGGCAAGACAACACCTACGAGCAGTACTTC. The chain employs TRBV5-1 and TRBJ2-7; unclear D gene. Germline CDR1 and CDR2: SGHRS and YFSETQ. Trimming pared 7 bases from V and 2 bases from J, leaving 13 bases between. The CDR3 spans 13 residues.